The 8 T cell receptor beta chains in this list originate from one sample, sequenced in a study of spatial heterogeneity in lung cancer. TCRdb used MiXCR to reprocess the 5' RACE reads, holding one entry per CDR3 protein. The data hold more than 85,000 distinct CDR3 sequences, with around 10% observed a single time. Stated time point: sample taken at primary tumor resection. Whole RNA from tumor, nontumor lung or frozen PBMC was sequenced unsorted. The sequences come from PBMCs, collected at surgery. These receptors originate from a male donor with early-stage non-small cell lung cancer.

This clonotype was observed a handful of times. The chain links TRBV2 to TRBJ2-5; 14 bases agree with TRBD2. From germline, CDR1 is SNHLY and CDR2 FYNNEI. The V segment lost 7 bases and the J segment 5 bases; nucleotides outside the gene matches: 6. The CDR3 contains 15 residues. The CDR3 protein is CASTPGLAGGETQYF. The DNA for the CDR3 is TGTGCCAGCACCCCCGGACTAGCGGGAGGCGAGACCCAGTACTTC.

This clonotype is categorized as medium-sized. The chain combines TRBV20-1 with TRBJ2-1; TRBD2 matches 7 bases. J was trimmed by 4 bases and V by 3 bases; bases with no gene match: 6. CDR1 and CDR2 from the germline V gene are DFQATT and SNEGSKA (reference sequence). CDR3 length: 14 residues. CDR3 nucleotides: TGCAGTGCTAGCGGATGGGAGGGGTACAATGAGCAGTTCTTC. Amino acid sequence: CSASGWEGYNEQFF.

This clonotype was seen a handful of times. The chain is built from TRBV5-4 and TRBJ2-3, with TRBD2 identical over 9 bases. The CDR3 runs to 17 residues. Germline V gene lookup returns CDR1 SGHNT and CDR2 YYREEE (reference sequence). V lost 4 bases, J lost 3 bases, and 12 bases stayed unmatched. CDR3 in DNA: TGTGCCAGCAGCCCGGGGGGGGCTAGCGGGACGACAGATACGCAGTATTTT. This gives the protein CASSPGGASGTTDTQYF. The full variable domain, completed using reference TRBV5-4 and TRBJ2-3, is ETGVTQSPTHLIKTRGQQVTLRCSSQSGHNTVSWYQQALGQGPQFIFQYYREEENGRGNFPPRFSGLQFPNYSSELNVNALELDDSALYLCASSPGGASGTTDTQYFGPGTRLTVL.

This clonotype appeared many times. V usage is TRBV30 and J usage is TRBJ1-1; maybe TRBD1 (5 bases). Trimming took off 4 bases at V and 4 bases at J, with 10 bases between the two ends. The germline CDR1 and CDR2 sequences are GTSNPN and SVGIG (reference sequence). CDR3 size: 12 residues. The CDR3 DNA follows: TGTGCCTGGAACGGGGGAACCACTGAAGCTTTCTTT. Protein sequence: CAWNGGTTEAFF.

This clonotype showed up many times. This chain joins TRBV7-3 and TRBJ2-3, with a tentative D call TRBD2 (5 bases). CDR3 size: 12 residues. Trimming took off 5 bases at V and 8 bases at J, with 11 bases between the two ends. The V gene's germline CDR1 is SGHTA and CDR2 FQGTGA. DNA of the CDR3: TGTGCCAGCAGCCCCGCGAGCGGTACGCAGTATTTT. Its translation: CASSPASGTQYF.

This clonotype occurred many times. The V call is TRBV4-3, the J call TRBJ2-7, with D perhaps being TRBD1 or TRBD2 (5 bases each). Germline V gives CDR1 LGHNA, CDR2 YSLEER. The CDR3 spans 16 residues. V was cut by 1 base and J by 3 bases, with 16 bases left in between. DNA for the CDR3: TGCGCCAGCAGCCAAGGGTGGGAGACAGAGGACTACGAGCAGTACTTC. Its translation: CASSQGWETEDYEQYF.

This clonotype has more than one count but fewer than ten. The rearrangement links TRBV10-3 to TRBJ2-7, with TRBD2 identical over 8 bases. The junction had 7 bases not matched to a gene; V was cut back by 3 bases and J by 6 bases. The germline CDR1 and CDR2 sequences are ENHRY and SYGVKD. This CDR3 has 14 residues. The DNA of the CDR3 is TGTGCCATCAGTGACTCAGCGGGGGCACGCGAGCAGTACTTC. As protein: CAISDSAGAREQYF.

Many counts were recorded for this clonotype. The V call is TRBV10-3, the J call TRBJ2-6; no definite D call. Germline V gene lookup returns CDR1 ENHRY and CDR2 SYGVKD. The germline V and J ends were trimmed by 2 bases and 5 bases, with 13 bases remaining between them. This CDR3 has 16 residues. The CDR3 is CAISEPTATRANVLTF. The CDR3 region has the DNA TGTGCCATCAGTGAGCCTACCGCTACCCGGGCCAACGTCCTGACTTTC.